This passage covers 4 T cell receptor delta chains from one sample sequenced in a study of gamma-delta chains in newborns, infants, children. TCRdb re-called clones from the reads using CATT. The profile covers approximately 4,000 delta-chain clones, with 44% appearing a single time and approximately 9% taken by the ten largest. Sequencing used blood, obtained at week 6. The receptors derive from a child who was a newborn, infant or young child, either healthy, febrile or measles-vaccinated (not recorded which).

V is TRDV2 and J is TRDJ1; 13 bases are shared with TRDD3. CDR3 length: 19 amino acids. Germline CDR1 reads GEAIGNYY; CDR2 reads EKD. V was pared by 0 bases and J by 1 base, with 10 bases of the junction left unmatched. For the CDR3, the DNA is TGTGCCTGTGACACCGTTTTACGGACTGGGGGATACGCCACCGATAAACTCATCTTT. Translated, it gives CACDTVLRTGGYATDKLIF.

The chain uses TRDV1 and TRDJ1, with 11 bases aligning to TRDD3. The germline V gene encodes CDR1 TSWWSYY and CDR2 QGS. Unmatched junction bases numbered 31, after V lost 4 bases and J lost 3 bases. The CDR3 sequence is 24 residues long. The CDR3 sequence: CALGAAPSYTRVGGYAIKADKLIF. The CDR3, as DNA: TGTGCTCTTGGGGCCGCGCCTTCCTACACCCGAGTTGGGGGATACGCTATAAAGGCCGATAAACTCATCTTT.

This clone was observed a handful of times. The chain links TRDV2 to TRDJ3, with TRDD3 as a possible D gene (5 bases). In germline, CDR1 is GEAIGNYY, CDR2 EKD. Deletions cut 1 base from V and 5 bases from J, with 17 bases between. This CDR3 contains 18 residues. The CDR3 DNA sequence: TGTGCCTGTGACACGGAATGGGGCATGGAAAGGGACACCCGACAGATGTTTTTC. This encodes CACDTEWGMERDTRQMFF.

Concerning this clone itself: Since a much larger clone is just one base distant, this may be a read error. V usage is TRDV2 and J usage is TRDJ3; 8 nucleotides align to TRDD3. The CDR3 covers 20 residues. V dropped 5 bases and J dropped 0; count of bases not matched to a gene: 14. Germline assignment: CDR1 GEAIGNYY and CDR2 EKD. The DNA for the CDR3 is TGTGCCTGTGGCACTGTACTGGGGGCCTCTAGCTCCTGGGACACCCGACAGATGTTTTTC. Translating it yields CACGTVLGASSSWDTRQMFF.